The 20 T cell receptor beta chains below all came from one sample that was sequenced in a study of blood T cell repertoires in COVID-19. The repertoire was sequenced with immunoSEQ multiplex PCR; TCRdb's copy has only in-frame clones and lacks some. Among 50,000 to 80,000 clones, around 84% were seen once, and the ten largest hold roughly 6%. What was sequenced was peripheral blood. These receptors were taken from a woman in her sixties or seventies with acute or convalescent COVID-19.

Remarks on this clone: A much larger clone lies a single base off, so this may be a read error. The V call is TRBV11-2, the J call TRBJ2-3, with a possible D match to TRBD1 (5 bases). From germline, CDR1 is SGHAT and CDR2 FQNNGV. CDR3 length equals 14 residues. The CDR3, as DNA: TGTGCCAGCAGCCAGTGGGGCTCAACAGGTACGCAGTATTTT. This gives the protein CASSQWGSTGTQYF. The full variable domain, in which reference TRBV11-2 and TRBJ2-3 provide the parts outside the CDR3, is EAGVAQSPRYKIIEKRQSVAFWCNPISGHATLYWYQQILGQGPKLLIQFQNNGVVDDSQLPKDRFSAERLKGVDSTLKIQPAKLEDSAVYLCASSQWGSTGTQYFGPGTRLTVL.

The CDR3 nucleotides read TGCAGCACACTAACAGGGGATGTCTATGGCTACACCTTC. Its translation: CSTLTGDVYGYTF. This rearrangement joins TRBV29-1 to TRBJ1-2; 7 nucleotides agree with TRBD1. Germline trimming cut 8 bases from V and 4 bases from J; bases unmatched to any gene: 10. This CDR3 is 13 amino acids long. The germline V gene has CDR1 SQVTM and CDR2 ANQGSEA.

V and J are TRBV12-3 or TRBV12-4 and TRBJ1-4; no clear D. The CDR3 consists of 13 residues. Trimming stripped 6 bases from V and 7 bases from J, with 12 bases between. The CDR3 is CASRSEAAEKLFF. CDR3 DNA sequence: TGTGCCAGCAGGTCTGAGGCGGCTGAAAAACTGTTTTTT.

The CDR3 bases are TGTGCCAGCAGTCAAGGGACTAGCGGGGATTGGACCTACGAGCAGTACTTC. Protein: CASSQGTSGDWTYEQYF. The chain employs TRBV7-9 and TRBJ2-7; 13 bases match TRBD2. Germline V lookup: CDR1 SEHNR, CDR2 FQNEAQ (reference sequence). The CDR3 has 17 amino acids. With V trimmed by 6 bases and J by 2 bases, 10 bases remained unmatched. Variable domain in full (rest from reference TRBV7-9 and TRBJ2-7): DTGVSQNPRHKITKRGQNVTFRCDPISEHNRLYWYRQTLGQGPEFLTYFQNEAQLEKSRLLSDRFSAERPKGSFSTLEIQRTEQGDSAMYLCASSQGTSGDWTYEQYFGPGTRLTVT.

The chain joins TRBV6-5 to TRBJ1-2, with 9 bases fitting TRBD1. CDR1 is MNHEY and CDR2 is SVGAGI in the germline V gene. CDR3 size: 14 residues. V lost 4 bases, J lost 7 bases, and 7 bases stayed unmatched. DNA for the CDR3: TGTGCCAGCAGTTTCGGACAGGGGCTGGGTGGCTACACCTTC. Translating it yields CASSFGQGLGGYTF.

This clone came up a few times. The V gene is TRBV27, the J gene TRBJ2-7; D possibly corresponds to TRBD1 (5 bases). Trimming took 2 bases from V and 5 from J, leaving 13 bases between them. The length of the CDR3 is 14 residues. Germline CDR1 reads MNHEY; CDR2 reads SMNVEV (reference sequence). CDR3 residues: CASSLNKRGNEQYF. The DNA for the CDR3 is TGTGCCAGCAGTTTAAATAAAAGGGGAAACGAGCAGTACTTC.

The CDR3 nucleotides are TGCGCCAGCATCACAGGGGGCAACTATGGCTACACCTTC. Its translation is CASITGGNYGYTF. The gene calls are TRBV5-1 and TRBJ1-2; 9 bases agree with TRBD1. This CDR3 is built from 13 residues. Germline CDR1 SGHRS, CDR2 YFSETQ. V gave up 6 bases and J gave up 2 bases; unmatched junction bases: 2.

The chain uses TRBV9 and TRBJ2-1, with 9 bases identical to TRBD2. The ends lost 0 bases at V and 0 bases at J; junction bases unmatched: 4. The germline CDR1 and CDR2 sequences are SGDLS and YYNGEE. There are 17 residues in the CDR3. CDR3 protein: CASSVAVSGGSYNEQFF. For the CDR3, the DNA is TGTGCCAGCAGCGTAGCGGTTAGCGGGGGCTCCTACAATGAGCAGTTCTTC. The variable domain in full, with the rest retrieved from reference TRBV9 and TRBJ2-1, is DSGVTQTPKHLITATGQRVTLRCSPRSGDLSVYWYQQSLDQGLQFLIQYYNGEERAKGNILERFSAQQFPDLHSELNLSSLELGDSALYFCASSVAVSGGSYNEQFFGPGTRLTVL.

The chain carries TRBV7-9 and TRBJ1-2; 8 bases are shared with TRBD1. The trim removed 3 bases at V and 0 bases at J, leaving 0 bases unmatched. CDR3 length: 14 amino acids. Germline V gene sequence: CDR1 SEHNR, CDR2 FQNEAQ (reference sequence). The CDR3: CASSLGQANYGYTF. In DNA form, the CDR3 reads TGTGCCAGCAGCTTGGGACAGGCTAACTATGGCTACACCTTC.

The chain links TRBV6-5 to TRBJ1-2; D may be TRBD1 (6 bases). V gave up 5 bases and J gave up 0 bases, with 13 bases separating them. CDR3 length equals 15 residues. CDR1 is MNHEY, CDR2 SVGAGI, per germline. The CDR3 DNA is TGTGCCAGCAGTCCCTACAGGGTTTCTAACTATGGCTACACCTTC. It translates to CASSPYRVSNYGYTF.

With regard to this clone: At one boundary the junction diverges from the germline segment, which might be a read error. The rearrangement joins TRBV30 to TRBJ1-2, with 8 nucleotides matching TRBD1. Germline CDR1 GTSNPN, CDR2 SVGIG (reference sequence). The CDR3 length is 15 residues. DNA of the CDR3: TGTGCCTGCAGTGTACTTCCAGGGGGCGACTATGGCTACACCTTC. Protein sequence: CACSVLPGGDYGYTF.

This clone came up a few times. The CDR3 DNA reads as TGTGCCAGCAGCCTGAGGGGGTCGGACACTGAAGCTTTCTTT. This encodes CASSLRGSDTEAFF. The chain carries TRBV6-6 and TRBJ1-1; the D gene is possibly TRBD1 (6 bases). In germline, CDR1 is MNHNY, CDR2 SVGAGI (reference sequence). V was shortened by 6 bases and J by 3 bases, with 14 bases between the two germline ends. This CDR3 is built from 14 residues.

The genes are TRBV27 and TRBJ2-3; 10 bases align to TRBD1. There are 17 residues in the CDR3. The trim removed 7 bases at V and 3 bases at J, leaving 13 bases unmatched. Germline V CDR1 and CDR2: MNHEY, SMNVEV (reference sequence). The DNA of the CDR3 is TGTGCCAGCATATCGGGACAGGGGCTTTTTGCAACAGATACGCAGTATTTT. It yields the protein CASISGQGLFATDTQYF.

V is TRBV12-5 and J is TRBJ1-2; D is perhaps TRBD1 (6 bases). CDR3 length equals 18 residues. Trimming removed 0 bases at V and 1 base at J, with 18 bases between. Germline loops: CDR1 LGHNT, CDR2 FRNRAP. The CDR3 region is CASGLVPTGGAGNYGYTF. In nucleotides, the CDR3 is TGTGCTAGTGGTTTGGTACCGACGGGGGGCGCCGGTAACTATGGCTACACCTTC.

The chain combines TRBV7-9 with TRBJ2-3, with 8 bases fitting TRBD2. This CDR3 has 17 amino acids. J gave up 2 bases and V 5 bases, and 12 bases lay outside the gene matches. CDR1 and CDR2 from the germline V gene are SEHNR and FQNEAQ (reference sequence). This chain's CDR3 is CASSLLRGGRDTDTQYF. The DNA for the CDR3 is TGTGCCAGCAGCCTCCTCCGGGGGGGCCGCGACACAGATACGCAGTATTTT.

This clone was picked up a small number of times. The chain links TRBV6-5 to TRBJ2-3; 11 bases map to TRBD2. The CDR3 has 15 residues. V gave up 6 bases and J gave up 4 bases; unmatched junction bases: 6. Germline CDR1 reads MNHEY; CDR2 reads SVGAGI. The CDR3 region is CASRDSGGAPDTQYF. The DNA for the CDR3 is TGTGCCAGCAGGGATAGCGGGGGGGCTCCAGATACGCAGTATTTT.

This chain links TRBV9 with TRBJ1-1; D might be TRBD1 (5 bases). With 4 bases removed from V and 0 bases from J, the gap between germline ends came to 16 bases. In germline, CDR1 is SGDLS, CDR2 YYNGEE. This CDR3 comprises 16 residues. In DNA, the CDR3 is TGTGCCAGCAGCCACGCCCGAGGAGGGGTGAACACTGAAGCTTTCTTT. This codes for CASSHARGGVNTEAFF.

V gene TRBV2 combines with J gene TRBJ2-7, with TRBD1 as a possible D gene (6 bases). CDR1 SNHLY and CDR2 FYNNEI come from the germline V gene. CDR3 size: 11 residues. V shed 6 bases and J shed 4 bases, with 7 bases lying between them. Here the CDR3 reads CASRDSYEQYF. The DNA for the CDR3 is TGTGCCAGCAGGGACAGTTACGAGCAGTACTTC.

In DNA form, the CDR3 reads TGTGCCAGCAGCCAATCCTGGGAGGTAAACTATGGCTACACCTTC. Amino acid sequence: CASSQSWEVNYGYTF. This rearrangement joins TRBV3-1 (or the pseudogene TRBV3-2) to TRBJ1-2, with D unresolved. The CDR3 runs 15 residues. Per germline, CDR1 LGHDT and CDR2 YNNKEL (reference sequence). Trimming shortened V by 2 bases and J by 2 bases, and 12 bases separated the two germline ends.

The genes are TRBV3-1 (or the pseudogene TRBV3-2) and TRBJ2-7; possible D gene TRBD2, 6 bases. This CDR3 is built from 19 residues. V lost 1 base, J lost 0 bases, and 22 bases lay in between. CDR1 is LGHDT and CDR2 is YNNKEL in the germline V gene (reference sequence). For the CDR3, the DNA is TGTGCCAGCAGCCAAGTCCAATCGTACGGTGGGGGGAGCTCCTACGAGCAGTACTTC. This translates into CASSQVQSYGGGSSYEQYF.